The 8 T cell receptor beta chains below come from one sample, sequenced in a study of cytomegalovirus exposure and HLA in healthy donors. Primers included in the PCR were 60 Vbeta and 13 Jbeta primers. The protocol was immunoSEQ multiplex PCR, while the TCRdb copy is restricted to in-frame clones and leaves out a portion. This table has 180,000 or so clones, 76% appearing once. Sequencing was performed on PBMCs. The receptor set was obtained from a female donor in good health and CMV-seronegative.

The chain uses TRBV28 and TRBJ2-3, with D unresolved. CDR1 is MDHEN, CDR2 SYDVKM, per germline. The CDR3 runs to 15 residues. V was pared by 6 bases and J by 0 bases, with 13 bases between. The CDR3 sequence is CASRIGLTSTDTQYF. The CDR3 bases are TGTGCCAGCAGAATTGGTCTCACTAGCACAGATACGCAGTATTTT.

Here the CDR3 DNA reads TGTGCCAGCAGCTCCAGAAGTGCAGATACGCAGTATTTT. Translation: CASSSRSADTQYF. V usage is TRBV7-2 and J usage is TRBJ2-3, with D unresolved. The CDR3 has 13 residues. Germline CDR1 reads SGHTA; CDR2 reads FQGNSA. The ends were cut back, 4 bases at V and 4 bases at J, with 9 bases in the middle.

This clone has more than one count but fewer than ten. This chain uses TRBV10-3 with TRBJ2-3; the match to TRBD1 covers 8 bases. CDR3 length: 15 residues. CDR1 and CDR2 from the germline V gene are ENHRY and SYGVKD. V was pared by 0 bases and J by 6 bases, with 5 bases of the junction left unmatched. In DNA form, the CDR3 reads TGTGCCATCAGTGAGTCGACAGGGGCAGGCGATACGCAGTATTTT. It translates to CAISESTGAGDTQYF.

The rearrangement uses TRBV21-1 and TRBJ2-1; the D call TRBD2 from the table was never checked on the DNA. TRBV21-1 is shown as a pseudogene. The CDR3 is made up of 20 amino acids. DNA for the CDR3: TGTGCCAGCAGCAAATTCGGGCAGCTAGCGGGGGGGCTTTCCTACAATGAGCAGTTCTTC. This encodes CASSKFGQLAGGLSYNEQFF.

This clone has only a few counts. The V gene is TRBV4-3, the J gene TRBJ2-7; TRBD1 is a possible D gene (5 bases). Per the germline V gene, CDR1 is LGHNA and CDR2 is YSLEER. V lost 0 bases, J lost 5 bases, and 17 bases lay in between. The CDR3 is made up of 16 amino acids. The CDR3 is CASSQDLGLDGDEQYF. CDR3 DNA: TGCGCCAGCAGCCAAGATTTGGGGCTCGATGGTGACGAGCAGTACTTC.

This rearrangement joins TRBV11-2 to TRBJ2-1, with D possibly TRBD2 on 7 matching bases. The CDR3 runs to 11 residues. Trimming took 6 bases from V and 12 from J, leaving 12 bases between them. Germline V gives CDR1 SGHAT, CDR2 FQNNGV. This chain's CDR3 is CASRRGGGQFF. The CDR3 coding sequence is TGTGCCAGCAGACGAGGGGGGGGGCAGTTCTTC.

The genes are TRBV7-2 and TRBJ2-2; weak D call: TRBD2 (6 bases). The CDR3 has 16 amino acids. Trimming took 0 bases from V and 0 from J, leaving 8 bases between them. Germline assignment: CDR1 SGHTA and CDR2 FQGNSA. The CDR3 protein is CASSLAGTPNTGELFF. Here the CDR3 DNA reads TGTGCCAGCAGCTTAGCCGGGACTCCGAACACCGGGGAGCTGTTTTTT.

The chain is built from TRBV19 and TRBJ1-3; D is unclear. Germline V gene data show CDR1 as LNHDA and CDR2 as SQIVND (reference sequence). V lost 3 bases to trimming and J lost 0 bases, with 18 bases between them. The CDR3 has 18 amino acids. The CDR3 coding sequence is TGTGCCAGTAGTATCCCCCCCGGCGGCGTCTTCTCTGGAAACACCATATATTTT. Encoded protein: CASSIPPGGVFSGNTIYF.